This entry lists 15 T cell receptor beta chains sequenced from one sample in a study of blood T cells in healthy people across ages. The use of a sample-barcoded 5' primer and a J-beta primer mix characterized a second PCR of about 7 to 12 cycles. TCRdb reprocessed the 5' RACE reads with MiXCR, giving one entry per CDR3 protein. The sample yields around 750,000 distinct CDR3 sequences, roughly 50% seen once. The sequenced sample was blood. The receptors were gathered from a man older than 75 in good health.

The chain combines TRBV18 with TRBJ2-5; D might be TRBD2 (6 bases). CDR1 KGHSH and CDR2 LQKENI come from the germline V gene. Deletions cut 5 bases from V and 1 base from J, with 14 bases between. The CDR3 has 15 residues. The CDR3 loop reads CASSTTSNPQETQYF. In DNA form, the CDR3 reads TGTGCCAGCTCAACTACTAGCAACCCCCAAGAGACCCAGTACTTC.

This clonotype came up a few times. The CDR3 loop is CASRPGSAASRETQYF. The DNA of the CDR3 is TGCGCCAGCCGCCCTGGCTCAGCCGCCTCCAGAGAGACCCAGTACTTC. This chain uses TRBV5-1 with TRBJ2-5; D remains ambiguous. Trimming removed 7 bases from V and 4 bases from J, with 23 bases in between. The germline gives CDR1 SGHRS, CDR2 YFSETQ. The CDR3 is 16 amino acids.

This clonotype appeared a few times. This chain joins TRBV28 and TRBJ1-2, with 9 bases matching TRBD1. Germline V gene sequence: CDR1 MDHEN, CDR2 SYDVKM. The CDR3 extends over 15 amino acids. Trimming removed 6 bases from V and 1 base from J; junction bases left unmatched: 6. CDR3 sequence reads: CASRTGTGRNYGYTF. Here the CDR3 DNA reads TGTGCCAGCAGAACCGGGACAGGGCGTAACTATGGCTACACCTTC.

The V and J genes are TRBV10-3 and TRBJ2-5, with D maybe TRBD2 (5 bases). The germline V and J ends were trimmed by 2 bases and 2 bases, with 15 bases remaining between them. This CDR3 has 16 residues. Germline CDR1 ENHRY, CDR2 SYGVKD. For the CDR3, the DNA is TGTGCCATCAGTGAGCGGGGTGCGGTGGGTCAAGAGACCCAGTACTTC. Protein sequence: CAISERGAVGQETQYF.

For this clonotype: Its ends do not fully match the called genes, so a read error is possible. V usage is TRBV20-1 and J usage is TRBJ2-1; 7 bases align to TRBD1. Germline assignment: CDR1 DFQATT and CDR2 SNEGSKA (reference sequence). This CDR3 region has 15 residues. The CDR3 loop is CSASGDSKAYSEQLF. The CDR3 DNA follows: TGCAGTGCCAGTGGGGACAGTAAGGCCTACAGTGAGCAGTTATTC.

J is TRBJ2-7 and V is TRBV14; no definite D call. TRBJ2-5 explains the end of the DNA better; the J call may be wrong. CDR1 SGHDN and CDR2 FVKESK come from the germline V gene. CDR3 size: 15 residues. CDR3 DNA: TGTGCCAGCAGCCAAGAAGGAGCTCCCCAAGAGACCCAGTACTTC. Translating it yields CASSQEGAPQETQYF.

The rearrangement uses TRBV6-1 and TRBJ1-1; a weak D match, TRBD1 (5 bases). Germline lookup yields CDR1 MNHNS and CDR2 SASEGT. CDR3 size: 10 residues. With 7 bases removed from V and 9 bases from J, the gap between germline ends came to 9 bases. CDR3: CASNQGKAFF. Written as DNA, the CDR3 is TGTGCCAGCAACCAGGGAAAAGCTTTCTTT.

CDR3 residues: CSVDAAARGGSSYEQYF. The CDR3 coding sequence is TGCAGCGTTGATGCGGCCGCCAGGGGAGGGAGTTCCTACGAGCAGTACTTC. The V gene is TRBV29-1, the J gene TRBJ2-7, with D maybe TRBD2 (7 bases). The CDR3 runs to 17 residues. Looked up from germline, CDR1 is SQVTM and CDR2 is ANQGSEA. V lost 3 bases to trimming and J lost 1 base, with 22 bases between them.

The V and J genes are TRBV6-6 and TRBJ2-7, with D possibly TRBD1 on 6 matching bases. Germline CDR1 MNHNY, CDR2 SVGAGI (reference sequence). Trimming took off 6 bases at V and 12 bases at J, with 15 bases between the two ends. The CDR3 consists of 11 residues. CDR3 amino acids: CASRLAGDSYF. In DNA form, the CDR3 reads TGTGCCAGCAGACTCGCAGGGGATTCGTACTTC.

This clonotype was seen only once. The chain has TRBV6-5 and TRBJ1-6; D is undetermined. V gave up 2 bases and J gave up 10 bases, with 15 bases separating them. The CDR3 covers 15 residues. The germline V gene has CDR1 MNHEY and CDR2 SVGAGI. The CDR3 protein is CASSYDGPRESPLHF. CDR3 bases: TGTGCCAGCAGTTACGACGGCCCGCGGGAATCACCCCTCCACTTT.

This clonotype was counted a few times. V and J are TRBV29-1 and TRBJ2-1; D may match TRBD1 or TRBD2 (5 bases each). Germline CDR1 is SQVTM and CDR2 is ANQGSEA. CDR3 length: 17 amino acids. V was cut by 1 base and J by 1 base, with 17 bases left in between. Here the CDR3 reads CSVEGTSRDESYNEQFF. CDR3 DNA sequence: TGCAGCGTTGAAGGTACGTCCCGGGACGAATCCTACAATGAGCAGTTCTTC.

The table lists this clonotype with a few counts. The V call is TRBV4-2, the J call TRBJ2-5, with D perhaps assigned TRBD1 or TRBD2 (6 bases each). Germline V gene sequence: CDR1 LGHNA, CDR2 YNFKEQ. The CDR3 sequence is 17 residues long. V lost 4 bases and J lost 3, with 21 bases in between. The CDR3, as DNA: TGTGCCAGCAGCCTGGTCTGGAGTGCAGGGGAGGAAGAGACCCAGTACTTC. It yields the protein CASSLVWSAGEEETQYF.

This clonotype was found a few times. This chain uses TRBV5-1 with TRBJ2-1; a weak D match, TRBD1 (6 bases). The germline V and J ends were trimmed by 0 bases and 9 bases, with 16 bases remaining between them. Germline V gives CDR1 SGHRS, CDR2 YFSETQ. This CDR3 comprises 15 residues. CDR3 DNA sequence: TGCGCCAGCAGCTTGGGAGGGGCCAGGGGTGCTGAGCAGTTCTTC. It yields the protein CASSLGGARGAEQFF.

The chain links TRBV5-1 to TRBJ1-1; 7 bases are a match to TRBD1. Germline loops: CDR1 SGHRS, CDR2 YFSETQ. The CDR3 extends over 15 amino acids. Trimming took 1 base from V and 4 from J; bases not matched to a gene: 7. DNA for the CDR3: TGCGCCAGCAGCTTGCGGGCAGGGGGGCCCACTGAAGCTTTCTTT. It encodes CASSLRAGGPTEAFF.

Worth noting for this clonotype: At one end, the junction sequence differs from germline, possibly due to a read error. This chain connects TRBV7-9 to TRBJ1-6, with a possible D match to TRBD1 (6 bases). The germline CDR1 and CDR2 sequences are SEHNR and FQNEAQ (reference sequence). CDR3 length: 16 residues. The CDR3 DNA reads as TGTGTCAGCAGCTCGCTTGGAGTAACAGGGCTACCACCCCTCCACTTT. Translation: CVSSSLGVTGLPPLHF.